This TCR beta chain was sequenced in a study of CD8+ T cells in alopecia areata. As to this clone: Its antigen is currently unknown.

Whole-study findings and limits: Clarity of TCR sharing across patients fell short of that in mice, possibly HLA-related.

The CDR3 spans 15 residues. V was pared by 4 bases and J by 7 bases, with 6 bases of the junction left unmatched. Germline V gene sequence: CDR1 SGDLS, CDR2 YYNGEE. cDNA prepared by RNA extraction and subsequent reverse transcription served as the template for sequencing. The table came from immunoSEQ multiplex PCR; TCRdb's copy has only in-frame clones and leaves some out. The data show over 150,000 clones, with around 50% seen just once and over 4% held by the top ten. This TCR was sampled from a human donor in good health. The rearrangement uses TRBV9 and TRBJ1-6, with 9 bases fitting TRBD1. Sequenced: CD8+ T cells sorted from blood. The CDR3 DNA reads TGTGCCAGCAGCCTTACCGGGACAGGGAATTCACCCCTCCACTTT. This sequence encodes CASSLTGTGNSPLHF.